The text below deals with one TCR beta chain. Its antigen is currently unknown. This sample was taken from a study of OX40 agonist ivuxolimab in advanced cancers. Study-wide context: People in dose escalation had one of these cancers: hepatocellular carcinoma, melanoma, renal cell or head and neck cancer. General observations from the study: Among the least clonally expanded were partial responders at 0.1-3.0 mg/kg.

Here immunoSEQ multiplex PCR was the method, and the copy in TCRdb shows in-frame clones only, minus some. Altogether about 70,000 clones are present, approximately 90% being singletons, with the ten largest covering roughly 8%. Germline loops: CDR1 SGHNT, CDR2 YENEEA. The CDR3 runs 13 residues. Trimming cost V 3 bases and J 10 bases, with 13 bases left between them. Autoimmune disease history or systemic immunosuppression barred patients. This receptor was taken from an adult with an advanced solid tumor such as melanoma, head and neck, liver or kidney cancer. The sequencing used CD4+ or CD8+ T cells sorted from blood, collected in a trial of the OX40 agonist ivuxolimab. This chain joins TRBV11-3 and TRBJ2-1; D is unresolved. CDR3 DNA sequence: TGTGCCAGCAGCTTGAGCCAGCGAGAGGAGCAGTTCTTC. Translated: CASSLSQREEQFF.